This TCR beta chain is from a study of blood T cell repertoires in COVID-19. Study in general: Samples taken during acute and convalescent COVID-19 were collected in the United States, Italy and Spain. PBMCs, B-cell-depleted T cells, or T cells were the source of the cDNA or gDNA that made up the material.

J gave up 6 bases and V 3 bases, and 3 bases lay outside the gene matches. Germline CDR1 and CDR2: LGHDT and YNNKEL (reference sequence). The CDR3 has 13 residues. As processed by the authors: How many nucleated cells were present was estimated from reference gene primer amplification. Repertoires were generated with immunoSEQ multiplex PCR, while TCRdb's copy carries only in-frame clones and drops some. The V and J calls and clone size come from that table; D and trimming were worked out from the DNA. The sample consists of roughly 150,000 clones, more than 75% of them appearing once. Patients at the Seattle site were enrolled during active infection and followed longitudinally.

This clonotype originated in a woman aged 80 or over with COVID-19, enrolled during active disease. This rearrangement joins TRBV3-1 (or the pseudogene TRBV3-2) to TRBJ2-3; 7 nucleotides agree with TRBD2. Sequenced sample: peripheral blood. For the CDR3, the DNA is TGTGCCAGCAGCCAGCCCGGGGGGGATACGCAGTATTTT. Amino acid sequence: CASSQPGGDTQYF.